This T cell receptor beta chain comes out of a study of shared T cell receptors in the human thymus. Clones were sequenced by immunoSEQ multiplex PCR, and TCRdb holds only the in-frame ones, with some missing. Of about 540,000 clones detected, around 78% appear once; the ten largest clones hold around 0.012%. The CDR3 extends over 17 amino acids. The germline gives CDR1 SNHLY, CDR2 FYNNEI. V dropped 4 bases and J dropped 4 bases, with 20 bases sitting between them. These same data were also listed under a study on human thymus T cells. Turning to that study: Donor material was obtained from healthy Finnish infants undergoing corrective surgery for congenital heart defects. Thymus tissue was removed during corrective cardiac surgery. Both thymic and peripheral blood repertoires showed apparently biased V and J usage. Highly overlapping thymic repertoires in unrelated individuals were reported by related research.

The chain carries TRBV2 and TRBJ2-1, with D unclear. Sample: thymocytes. The TCR sequence derives from a boy in the first two years of life with a congenital heart defect. The CDR3 DNA is TGTGCCAGCAGTGGAGAGTCCTGCGGCCTAACTTACAATGAGCAGTTCTTC. This codes for CASSGESCGLTYNEQFF.